These T cell receptor beta chains were read from a single sample in a study of T-cell reconstitution after alpha-beta-depleted transplantation in children. TCRdb redid the calling of the PCR reads with MiXCR, one entry per CDR3 protein. The table shows around 600,000 distinct CDR3 sequences, with roughly 23% occurring only once. Sequenced material: PBMCs, mostly from graft donor cells, taken 360 days after TCRalphabeta/CD19-depleted stem cell transplant. The receptors were gathered from a boy younger than two who had a stem cell transplant for acute myeloid leukemia, so the T cells may come from the graft donor. Both conserved end residues are part of each CDR3. Each record gives: CDR3 protein, CDR3 DNA, D gene, V gene, clone size, J gene. A D gene is named only where the DNA matches it firmly. Size values are once, few and many counts, or a class for expanded clones, and some rows have none.

CDR3 protein: CSVGEGNSPLHF
CDR3 DNA: TGCAGCGTTGGTGAAGGGAATTCACCCCTCCACTTT
D gene: NA
V gene: TRBV29-1
clone size: many
J gene: TRBJ1-6

CDR3 protein: CASRELQGVEAFF
CDR3 DNA: TGTGCCAGCAGAGAATTACAGGGGGTAGAAGCTTTCTTT
D gene: TRBD1
V gene: TRBV6-1
clone size: NA
J gene: TRBJ1-1

CDR3 protein: CASSVSIDNEQFF
CDR3 DNA: TGTGCCAGCAGCGTCTCAATCGACAATGAGCAGTTCTTC
D gene: NA
V gene: TRBV9
clone size: once
J gene: TRBJ2-1

CDR3 protein: CSVSTPNQVEAFF
CDR3 DNA: TGCAGTGTTTCGACCCCCAATCAGGTTGAAGCTTTCTTT
D gene: NA
V gene: TRBV20-1
clone size: few
J gene: TRBJ1-1

CDR3 protein: CSARDYWTISKETQYF
CDR3 DNA: TGCAGTGCTAGAGATTATTGGACGATCAGCAAAGAGACCCAGTACTTC
D gene: NA
V gene: TRBV20-1
clone size: many
J gene: TRBJ2-5

CDR3 protein: CASIEVGPDRDEVNEQFF
CDR3 DNA: TGCGCCAGCATTGAAGTGGGGCCGGACAGGGACGAAGTCAATGAGCAGTTCTTC
D gene: TRBD1
V gene: TRBV4-3
clone size: NA
J gene: TRBJ2-1

CDR3 protein: CASSYAREEETQYF
CDR3 DNA: TGTGCCAGCAGTTACGCCAGGGAAGAAGAGACCCAGTACTTC
D gene: NA
V gene: TRBV6-5
clone size: once
J gene: TRBJ2-5

CDR3 protein: CASSPRMDLLNEKLFF
CDR3 DNA: TGTGCCAGCTCACCACGAATGGATCTTCTAAATGAAAAACTGTTTTTT
D gene: NA
V gene: TRBV18
clone size: few
J gene: TRBJ1-4

CDR3 protein: CASSLGPSFSYNEQFF
CDR3 DNA: TGTGCCAGCAGTTTAGGCCCTAGCTTCTCCTACAATGAGCAGTTCTTC
D gene: NA
V gene: TRBV12-3/TRBV12-4
clone size: NA
J gene: TRBJ2-1

CDR3 protein: CASSVYYRGGEAFF
CDR3 DNA: TGTGCCAGCAGCGTCTACTACAGGGGGGGTGAAGCTTTCTTT
D gene: TRBD1
V gene: TRBV7-2
clone size: once
J gene: TRBJ1-1

CDR3 protein: CASSLPLLGPHLGSSYNEQFF
CDR3 DNA: TGTGCCAGCAGCCTCCCGTTACTAGGTCCCCATCTTGGGAGCTCCTACAATGAGCAGTTCTTC
D gene: NA
V gene: TRBV7-3
clone size: many
J gene: TRBJ2-1

CDR3 protein: CASSYEGLNTEAFF
CDR3 DNA: TGCGCCAGCAGCTACGAGGGCCTGAACACTGAAGCTTTCTTT
D gene: NA
V gene: TRBV5-1
clone size: many
J gene: TRBJ1-1

CDR3 protein: CSVAHRVDTGELFF
CDR3 DNA: TGCAGCGTCGCTCACAGGGTAGACACCGGGGAGCTGTTTTTT
D gene: NA
V gene: TRBV29-1
clone size: many
J gene: TRBJ2-2

CDR3 protein: CACCQEGDTQYF
CDR3 DNA: TGTGCCTGCTGTCAGGAGGGGGATACGCAGTATTTT
D gene: NA
V gene: TRBV12-5
clone size: NA
J gene: TRBJ2-3

CDR3 protein: CASSLAQGRQPQHF
CDR3 DNA: TGTGCCAGCAGTTTAGCGCAGGGGCGACAGCCCCAGCATTTT
D gene: NA
V gene: TRBV12-3/TRBV12-4
clone size: NA
J gene: TRBJ1-5

CDR3 protein: CASSLAGRASGELFF
CDR3 DNA: TGCGCCAGCAGCTTGGCCGGAAGGGCGTCCGGGGAGCTGTTTTTT
D gene: NA
V gene: TRBV5-1
clone size: NA
J gene: TRBJ2-2

CDR3 protein: CASIPTSGEETQYF
CDR3 DNA: TGTGCCAGCATCCCTACTAGCGGCGAAGAGACCCAGTACTTC
D gene: TRBD2
V gene: TRBV7-9
clone size: NA
J gene: TRBJ2-5

CDR3 protein: CSARDERGASNEQFF
CDR3 DNA: TGCAGTGCTAGAGATGAGAGGGGGGCGAGCAATGAGCAGTTCTTC
D gene: NA
V gene: TRBV20-1
clone size: NA
J gene: TRBJ2-1

CDR3 protein: CASSNPNRGRDEQFF
CDR3 DNA: TGTGCCAGCAGCAACCCCAACCGGGGGCGGGATGAGCAGTTCTTC
D gene: NA
V gene: TRBV7-9
clone size: many
J gene: TRBJ2-1

CDR3 protein: CASSQESLGANSGANVLTF
CDR3 DNA: TGCGCCAGCAGCCAAGAATCGCTCGGGGCGAACTCTGGGGCCAACGTCCTGACTTTC
D gene: NA
V gene: TRBV4-3
clone size: few
J gene: TRBJ2-6

CDR3 protein: CASSFGPMETQYF
CDR3 DNA: TGTGCCAGCAGCTTCGGACCCATGGAGACCCAGTACTTC
D gene: NA
V gene: TRBV7-2
clone size: NA
J gene: TRBJ2-5

CDR3 protein: CASGAQRTVLGGQPQHF
CDR3 DNA: TGTGCCAGCGGAGCCCAGAGGACAGTTCTTGGAGGTCAGCCCCAGCATTTT
D gene: NA
V gene: TRBV2
clone size: many
J gene: TRBJ1-5

CDR3 protein: CSAPPPPGQRTQYF
CDR3 DNA: TGCAGTGCTCCCCCGCCGCCGGGACAGAGAACCCAGTACTTC
D gene: TRBD1
V gene: TRBV20-1
clone size: many
J gene: TRBJ2-5

CDR3 protein: CASSLVPAGYNEQFF
CDR3 DNA: TGTGCCAGCAGCTTAGTCCCAGCGGGGTACAATGAGCAGTTCTTC
D gene: TRBD2
V gene: TRBV7-2
clone size: many
J gene: TRBJ2-1

CDR3 protein: CATRPPTQGRYGYTF
CDR3 DNA: TGTGCCACCAGGCCCCCTACCCAGGGCCGCTATGGCTACACCTTC
D gene: NA
V gene: TRBV7-9
clone size: many
J gene: TRBJ1-2

CDR3 protein: CSAIGKYNEQFF
CDR3 DNA: TGCAGTGCCATCGGGAAATACAATGAGCAGTTCTTC
D gene: NA
V gene: TRBV20-1
clone size: many
J gene: TRBJ2-1

CDR3 protein: CASSLDRGWGNQPQHF
CDR3 DNA: TGTGCCAGCAGCTTAGATAGGGGTTGGGGCAATCAGCCCCAGCATTTT
D gene: NA
V gene: TRBV7-9
clone size: NA
J gene: TRBJ1-5

CDR3 protein: CASSYSTGAVPNEKLFF
CDR3 DNA: TGTGCCAGCAGTTACTCGACTGGGGCCGTTCCTAATGAAAAACTGTTTTTT
D gene: NA
V gene: TRBV6-5
clone size: NA
J gene: TRBJ1-4

CDR3 protein: CASSLGRDGNTGELFF
CDR3 DNA: TGCGCCAGCAGCTTGGGCCGGGACGGTAACACCGGGGAGCTGTTTTTT
D gene: NA
V gene: TRBV5-1
clone size: NA
J gene: TRBJ2-2

CDR3 protein: CASSTEGMYTEAFF
CDR3 DNA: TGTGCCAGCAGCACAGAAGGGATGTACACTGAAGCTTTCTTT
D gene: NA
V gene: TRBV7-9
clone size: NA
J gene: TRBJ1-1

CDR3 protein: CSAMRGGEWSGNTIYF
CDR3 DNA: TGCAGTGCTATGAGGGGAGGGGAATGGTCTGGAAACACCATATATTTT
D gene: NA
V gene: TRBV20-1
clone size: few
J gene: TRBJ1-3

CDR3 protein: CASSHRGRGVYEQYF
CDR3 DNA: TGTGCCAGCAGCCACCGGGGTAGGGGCGTCTACGAGCAGTACTTC
D gene: NA
V gene: TRBV6-2/TRBV6-3
clone size: many
J gene: TRBJ2-7

CDR3 protein: CASSYRAGTQYF
CDR3 DNA: TGTGCCAGCAGTTACAGGGCGGGGACCCAGTACTTC
D gene: NA
V gene: TRBV6-5
clone size: NA
J gene: TRBJ2-5

CDR3 protein: CASTVFNLPDRAEGYTF
CDR3 DNA: TGTGCCAGCACCGTTTTTAACCTCCCGGACAGGGCGGAAGGCTACACCTTC
D gene: TRBD1
V gene: TRBV12-3/TRBV12-4
clone size: many
J gene: TRBJ1-2

CDR3 protein: CSARIFQGTDTQYF
CDR3 DNA: TGCAGTGCCAGGATCTTCCAGGGTACAGATACGCAGTATTTT
D gene: NA
V gene: TRBV20-1
clone size: few
J gene: TRBJ2-3

CDR3 protein: CSATRQDPGNTIYF
CDR3 DNA: TGCAGTGCTACTAGACAGGACCCCGGAAACACCATATATTTT
D gene: NA
V gene: TRBV20-1
clone size: few
J gene: TRBJ1-3

CDR3 protein: CASSGRANYGYTF
CDR3 DNA: TGTGCCAGCAGCGGACGGGCTAACTATGGCTACACCTTC
D gene: NA
V gene: TRBV9
clone size: NA
J gene: TRBJ1-2

CDR3 protein: CASSSDRGSGGPTDTQYF
CDR3 DNA: TGTGCCAGCAGCTCGGACAGGGGTAGCGGGGGCCCCACAGATACGCAGTATTTT
D gene: NA
V gene: TRBV27
clone size: many
J gene: TRBJ2-3

CDR3 protein: CASSLRGLAGYGELFF
CDR3 DNA: TGTGCCAGCAGTTTAAGGGGACTAGCGGGGTACGGGGAGCTGTTTTTT
D gene: TRBD2
V gene: TRBV12-3/TRBV12-4
clone size: many
J gene: TRBJ2-2

CDR3 protein: CSAREAAKNIQYF
CDR3 DNA: TGCAGCGCCCGGGAGGCAGCCAAAAACATTCAGTACTTC
D gene: TRBD2
V gene: TRBV29-1
clone size: many
J gene: TRBJ2-4

CDR3 protein: CAITSETGGGKGEQFF
CDR3 DNA: TGTGCCATCACCTCCGAAACAGGCGGGGGTAAGGGTGAGCAGTTCTTC
D gene: TRBD2
V gene: TRBV10-3
clone size: few
J gene: TRBJ2-1

CDR3 protein: CATSEDGYSNQPQHF
CDR3 DNA: TGTGCCACCAGCGAGGACGGTTATAGCAATCAGCCCCAGCATTTT
D gene: NA
V gene: TRBV15
clone size: NA
J gene: TRBJ1-5

CDR3 protein: CASSPRPISNQPQHF
CDR3 DNA: TGTGCCAGCAGCCCCCGTCCCATAAGCAATCAGCCCCAGCATTTT
D gene: NA
V gene: TRBV7-2
clone size: many
J gene: TRBJ1-5

CDR3 protein: CSYGVETQYF
CDR3 DNA: TGCAGTTACGGAGTGGAGACCCAGTACTTC
D gene: NA
V gene: TRBV20-1
clone size: many
J gene: TRBJ2-5

CDR3 protein: CASSLYGELFF
CDR3 DNA: TGTGCCAGCAGCTTATACGGGGAGCTGTTTTTT
D gene: NA
V gene: TRBV13
clone size: many
J gene: TRBJ2-2

CDR3 protein: CASSPREAVGETQYF
CDR3 DNA: TGTGCCAGCAGTCCCCGGGAGGCCGTGGGAGAGACCCAGTACTTC
D gene: TRBD2
V gene: TRBV12-3/TRBV12-4
clone size: few
J gene: TRBJ2-5

CDR3 protein: CASSSPGVSGANVLTF
CDR3 DNA: TGTGCCAGCAGTTCCCCCGGGGTTTCTGGGGCCAACGTCCTGACTTTC
D gene: NA
V gene: TRBV28
clone size: once
J gene: TRBJ2-6

CDR3 protein: CASSPEAGLQPQHF
CDR3 DNA: TGTGCCAGCAGCCCCGAGGCAGGGTTACAGCCCCAGCATTTT
D gene: NA
V gene: TRBV27
clone size: NA
J gene: TRBJ1-5

CDR3 protein: CSAEDFEAFF
CDR3 DNA: TGCAGTGCTGAGGATTTCGAAGCTTTCTTT
D gene: NA
V gene: TRBV20-1
clone size: few
J gene: TRBJ1-1

CDR3 protein: CASSLAFTRTDTQYF
CDR3 DNA: TGCGCCAGCAGCTTGGCCTTTACACGCACAGATACGCAGTATTTT
D gene: NA
V gene: TRBV5-1
clone size: NA
J gene: TRBJ2-3

CDR3 protein: CASRIDGGTTDTQYF
CDR3 DNA: TGTGCCAGCCGAATCGACGGGGGGACGACAGATACGCAGTATTTT
D gene: TRBD2
V gene: TRBV5-6
clone size: many
J gene: TRBJ2-3

CDR3 protein: CSASRDRFNYGYTF
CDR3 DNA: TGCAGTGCTAGCCGGGACAGGTTTAACTATGGCTACACCTTC
D gene: TRBD1
V gene: TRBV20-1
clone size: NA
J gene: TRBJ1-2

CDR3 protein: CASKARSSYNEQFF
CDR3 DNA: TGTGCCAGCAAGGCGAGAAGCTCCTACAATGAGCAGTTCTTC
D gene: NA
V gene: TRBV2
clone size: many
J gene: TRBJ2-1

CDR3 protein: CASYGWGDPTQYF
CDR3 DNA: TGTGCCAGCTACGGGTGGGGGGACCCGACCCAGTACTTC
D gene: NA
V gene: TRBV7-9
clone size: NA
J gene: TRBJ2-5